These T cell receptor beta chains were read from a single sample in a study of blood T cells in healthy people across ages. TCRdb reprocessed the 5' RACE reads via MiXCR and lists one record per CDR3 protein. The sample has 1 million to 1.2 million distinct CDR3 sequences, 30% to 40% seen once. Sequenced: blood. These receptor sequences come from a man younger than 35 in good health. Each CDR3 is given with its conserved first and last residue. The D gene is left open where the match is weak. Not all rows give a size; the values are once, few, many and, for expanded clones, a class.

size	J	V	D	length	CDR3	DNA
-	TRBJ2-7	TRBV24-1	TRBD2	17	CATSDAPGSRDYNEQYF	TGTGCCACCAGTGATGCCCCGGGCAGTAGGGACTACAATGAGCAGTACTTC
few	TRBJ1-3	TRBV4-3	-	15	CASSQDDSSGNTIYF	TGCGCCAGCAGCCAGGATGACTCCTCTGGAAACACCATATATTTT
-	TRBJ1-2	TRBV5-1	TRBD1	15	CASSRGTARDYGYTF	TGCGCCAGCAGCCGTGGGACAGCTAGAGATTATGGCTACACCTTC
-	TRBJ2-5	TRBV5-1	-	15	CASSPTPSNQETQYF	TGCGCCAGCAGCCCAACACCGTCTAACCAAGAGACCCAGTACTTC
-	TRBJ1-1	TRBV20-1	TRBD1	16	CSAPVPGQGQGTEAFF	TGCAGTGCCCCCGTCCCGGGACAGGGACAGGGGACTGAAGCTTTCTTT
-	TRBJ1-1	TRBV20-1	TRBD1	15	CSARVPGGEDTEAFF	TGCAGTGCTAGAGTCCCAGGGGGCGAGGACACTGAAGCTTTCTTT
few	TRBJ2-3	TRBV9	TRBD2	17	CASSVPLGTSGTDTQYF	TGTGCCAGCAGCGTACCCTTGGGGACTAGCGGCACAGATACGCAGTATTTT
once	TRBJ1-6	TRBV2	-	15	CASRPSATQDSPLHF	TGTGCCAGCAGACCGAGCGCCACCCAGGATTCACCCCTCCACTTT
-	TRBJ1-1	TRBV5-1	-	16	CASSLEGRAMNTEAFF	TGCGCCAGCAGCTTGGAGGGCAGGGCAATGAACACTGAAGCTTTCTTT
-	TRBJ2-2	TRBV7-6	TRBD1	15	CASSLEQGAIGELFF	TGTGCCAGCAGCTTAGAACAGGGGGCGATCGGGGAGCTGTTTTTT
-	TRBJ2-3	TRBV4-2	-	15	CASSQASEGADTQYF	TGTGCCAGCAGCCAAGCTAGCGAAGGGGCAGATACGCAGTATTTT
-	TRBJ2-5	TRBV2	-	12	CASSERASEQYF	TGTGCCAGCAGTGAAAGAGCATCTGAGCAGTACTTC
few	TRBJ1-2	TRBV20-1	TRBD1	14	CSARTGQEFYGYTF	TGCAGTGCTAGGACAGGGCAGGAGTTCTATGGCTACACCTTC
few	TRBJ1-6	TRBV20-1	-	14	CSARSGAGNSPLHF	TGCAGTGCTAGATCCGGGGCTGGTAATTCACCCCTCCACTTT
few	TRBJ2-5	TRBV20-1	-	13	CSARVGVSKTQYF	TGCAGTGCTAGAGTCGGGGTTTCGAAGACCCAGTACTTC
few	TRBJ1-1	TRBV5-1	-	15	CASSVDPSVNTEAFF	TGCGCCAGCAGCGTAGACCCCAGCGTGAACACTGAAGCTTTCTTT
-	TRBJ2-3	TRBV28	-	17	CASSIRLGRGDTDTQYF	TGTGCCAGCAGTATCCGCCTGGGGCGGGGTGACACAGATACGCAGTATTTT
few	TRBJ2-3	TRBV28	-	15	CASSSTLTGTDTQYF	TGTGCCAGCAGCTCCACCCTCACTGGCACAGATACGCAGTATTTT
few	TRBJ2-2	TRBV5-5	TRBD1	16	CASSRRDRGNTGELFF	TGTGCCAGCAGCAGGCGGGACAGGGGGAACACCGGGGAGCTGTTTTTT
-	TRBJ2-3	TRBV7-2	TRBD1	14	CASSLGQRTGTQYF	TGTGCCAGCAGCTTGGGACAGCGCACAGGTACGCAGTATTTT
-	TRBJ1-2	TRBV18	-	15	CASSPLQRDSDGYTF	TGTGCCAGCTCACCACTGCAAAGGGATTCTGACGGCTACACCTTC
-	TRBJ2-2	TRBV2	-	14	CASSPPWREGELFF	TGTGCCAGCAGTCCACCCTGGAGGGAAGGGGAGCTGTTTTTT
few	TRBJ1-4	TRBV28	-	16	CASRPSEGSLNEKLFF	TGTGCCAGCAGACCCTCCGAAGGCAGCCTTAATGAAAAACTGTTTTTT
-	TRBJ2-5	TRBV2	-	14	CASSEKSSEETQYF	TGTGCCAGCAGTGAAAAGTCTAGCGAAGAGACCCAGTACTTC
-	TRBJ1-5	TRBV29-1	TRBD1	15	CSVEEGQGLNQPQHF	TGCAGCGTTGAAGAAGGACAGGGTCTAAATCAGCCCCAGCATTTT
few	TRBJ1-5	TRBV7-2	-	16	CASSIGGNRGNQPQHF	TGTGCCAGCAGCATTGGGGGCAACAGGGGCAATCAGCCCCAGCATTTT
few	TRBJ1-6	TRBV12-3/TRBV12-4	-	12	CASSSGRSPLHF	TGTGCCAGCAGTAGCGGTCGTTCACCCCTCCACTTT
few	TRBJ1-2	TRBV20-1	-	13	CSAMGGGIYGYTF	TGCAGTGCCATGGGGGGGGGCATCTATGGCTACACCTTC
many	TRBJ2-3	TRBV29-1	-	11	CSTRYTDTQYF	TGCAGCACGAGATACACAGATACGCAGTATTTT
few	TRBJ2-3	TRBV5-1	TRBD2	19	CASSSTNRLAGLSTDTQYF	TGCGCCAGCAGCTCGACCAACCGACTAGCGGGGCTTAGCACAGATACGCAGTATTTT
once	TRBJ2-1	TRBV20-1	-	11	CSASKGNERFF	TGCAGTGCTAGTAAGGGCAATGAGCGGTTCTTC
-	TRBJ2-2	TRBV20-1	TRBD2	16	CSAPTSGGPDTGELFF	TGCAGTGCGCCGACTAGCGGGGGGCCCGACACCGGGGAGCTGTTTTTT
many	TRBJ1-1	TRBV27	TRBD1	12	CASRTGGTEAFF	TGTGCCAGCAGGACAGGGGGCACTGAAGCTTTCTTT
-	TRBJ2-2	TRBV7-7	TRBD2	14	CASSRGGQTGELFF	TGTGCCAGCAGTCGCGGGGGGCAAACCGGGGAGCTGTTTTTT
few	TRBJ1-2	TRBV10-3	TRBD1	16	CAISVPGQETNYGYTF	TGTGCCATCAGTGTTCCGGGACAGGAGACTAACTATGGCTACACCTTC
-	TRBJ2-2	TRBV9	-	13	CASSVGHPGELFF	TGTGCCAGCAGCGTAGGTCATCCCGGGGAGCTGTTTTTT
-	TRBJ2-3	TRBV12-3/TRBV12-4	-	14	CASRRTTGTDTQYF	TGTGCCAGCAGAAGGACTACAGGCACAGATACGCAGTATTTT
-	TRBJ2-7	TRBV6-2/TRBV6-3	-	12	CASGESYNEQYF	TGTGCCAGCGGGGAATCCTACAATGAGCAGTACTTC
-	TRBJ1-1	TRBV6-5	TRBD1	14	CASRTGSMNTEAFF	TGTGCCAGCAGGACAGGGTCCATGAACACTGAAGCTTTCTTT
few	TRBJ2-5	TRBV9	-	16	CASSVVDRGTQETQYF	TGTGCCAGCAGCGTAGTGGATCGAGGGACCCAAGAGACCCAGTACTTC
-	TRBJ1-2	TRBV25-1	-	13	CASSEFGDAGYTF	TGTGCCAGCAGTGAATTTGGGGACGCGGGCTACACCTTC
once	TRBJ1-5	TRBV12-5	-	14	CASGLLNANQPQHF	TGTGCTAGTGGTTTGCTCAACGCCAATCAGCCTCAGCATTTT
-	TRBJ1-2	TRBV9	-	15	CASSVPTSGSYGYTF	TGTGCCAGCAGCGTCCCCACTTCGGGGTCCTATGGCTACACCTTC
many	TRBJ2-5	TRBV5-5	-	16	CASSSAGELFQETQYF	TGTGCCAGCAGCTCGGCTGGCGAATTGTTCCAAGAGACCCAGTACTTC
once	TRBJ1-4	TRBV29-1	-	12	CSVQKEDEKLFF	TGCAGCGTCCAAAAGGAGGATGAAAAACTGTTTTTT
-	TRBJ2-1	TRBV12-3/TRBV12-4	TRBD1	16	CASSLPGTVPYNEQFF	TGTGCCAGCAGTTTACCCGGGACAGTCCCCTACAATGAGCAGTTCTTC
-	TRBJ1-1	TRBV18	-	15	CASSPTTEDNTEAFF	TGTGCCAGCTCACCTACTACAGAAGATAACACTGAAGCTTTCTTT
-	TRBJ2-1	TRBV5-1	-	17	CASSLVGLPSSYNEQFF	TGCGCCAGCAGCTTGGTAGGGCTACCAAGCTCCTACAATGAGCAGTTCTTC
-	TRBJ2-1	TRBV24-1	TRBD1	14	CATSGQGYYNEQFF	TGTGCCACCAGTGGACAGGGGTACTACAATGAGCAGTTCTTC
-	TRBJ2-1	TRBV12-3/TRBV12-4	TRBD2	15	CASTGLGLASGEQFF	TGTGCCAGCACGGGGTTGGGACTAGCTTCGGGTGAGCAGTTCTTC
few	TRBJ2-3	TRBV11-2	-	19	CASSLDTVRDHFIADTQYF	TGTGCCAGCAGCTTAGATACGGTCCGAGACCACTTCATTGCAGATACGCAGTATTTT
-	TRBJ2-2	TRBV7-2	TRBD2	16	CASSDRDYPNTGELFF	TGTGCCAGCAGCGATCGGGACTACCCGAACACCGGGGAGCTGTTTTTT
few	TRBJ2-7	TRBV4-3	TRBD1	14	CASSQGTGIYEQYF	TGCGCCAGCAGCCAGGGGACAGGAATCTACGAGCAGTACTTC
few	TRBJ1-4	TRBV2	-	15	CASSVAEGVGEKLFF	TGTGCCAGCAGTGTCGCAGAAGGAGTTGGTGAAAAACTGTTTTTT
many	TRBJ2-3	TRBV7-2	-	12	CASSPRADTQYF	TGTGCCAGCAGCCCCCGGGCAGATACGCAGTATTTT
many	TRBJ2-7	TRBV10-3	-	12	CAISRAFDEQYF	TGTGCCATCAGTAGGGCCTTTGACGAGCAGTACTTC
few	TRBJ1-2	TRBV27	TRBD1	15	CASSLKQGQNYGYTF	TGTGCCAGCAGTTTGAAACAGGGGCAAAACTATGGCTACACCTTC
-	TRBJ2-2	TRBV30	TRBD1	16	CAWSVTGGSYTGELFF	TGTGCCTGGAGTGTGACAGGGGGCTCGTACACCGGGGAGCTGTTTTTT
few	TRBJ1-6	TRBV20-1	-	13	CSAWKRADSPLHF	TGCAGTGCTTGGAAGAGGGCGGATTCACCCCTCCACTTT